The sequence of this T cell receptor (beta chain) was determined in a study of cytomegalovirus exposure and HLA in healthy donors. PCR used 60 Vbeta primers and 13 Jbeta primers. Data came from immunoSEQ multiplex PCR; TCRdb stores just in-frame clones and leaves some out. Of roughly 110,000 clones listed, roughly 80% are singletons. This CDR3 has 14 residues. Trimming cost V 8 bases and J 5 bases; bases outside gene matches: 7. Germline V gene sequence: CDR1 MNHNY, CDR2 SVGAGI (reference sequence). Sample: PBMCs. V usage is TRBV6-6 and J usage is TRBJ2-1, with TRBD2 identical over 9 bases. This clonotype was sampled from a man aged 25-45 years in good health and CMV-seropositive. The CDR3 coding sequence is TGTGCCAGCGCCCGCGGGGGGGCAGACAATGAGCAGTTCTTC. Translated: CASARGGADNEQFF.